What follows describes a single T cell receptor beta chain. The CDR3 length is 16 residues. CDR1 and CDR2 (germline): LNHNV, YYDKDF (reference sequence). V shed 1 base and J shed 0 bases, with 13 bases lying between them. The data derive from a study of blood T cell repertoires in COVID-19. Overall study: From the United States, Italy and Spain came samples of acute and convalescent COVID-19. PBMCs, B-cell-depleted T cells, or T cells were the source of the cDNA or gDNA that made up the material.

In the study's own analysis: Amplification of reference gene primers provided the estimated nucleated cell counts. Sequenced by immunoSEQ multiplex PCR; TCRdb stores in-frame clones only, minus some. The V and J calls and clone size were taken over from that table, and D and trimming were inferred from the DNA. Of more than 150,000 clones listed, under 85% are singletons. The origin of this receptor is a man aged 65 to 79 who had recovered from COVID-19. The gene calls are TRBV15 and TRBJ2-7; D may be TRBD1 (5 bases). The source material was peripheral blood. Here the CDR3 reads CATSRGDQGYSYEQYF. The CDR3 nucleotides read TGTGCCACCAGCAGAGGCGACCAGGGATACTCCTACGAGCAGTACTTC.